What follows are 20 T cell receptor beta chains derived from one specimen sequenced in a study of cytomegalovirus exposure and HLA in healthy donors. The PCR was carried out with 60 Vbeta primers and 13 Jbeta primers. TCRdb keeps only in-frame clones here, not all; method: immunoSEQ multiplex PCR. The table records some 250,000 clones, 82% of them present only once. The specimen was PBMCs. Every receptor here comes from a woman in her forties in good health and CMV-seropositive.

The gene calls are TRBV7-2 and TRBJ1-2; no definite D call. The CDR3 is 12 residues long. Between the trimmed V and J ends, which lost 2 bases and 7 bases, there was a span of 8 bases. CDR1 is SGHTA and CDR2 is FQGNSA in the germline V gene. The CDR3: CASSLMAAGYTF. In nucleotides, the CDR3 is TGTGCCAGCAGCTTAATGGCGGCTGGCTACACCTTC.

The chain employs TRBV11-2 and TRBJ2-3; D gene unclear. V was shortened by 5 bases and J by 3 bases, with 3 bases between the two germline ends. Germline V gene lookup returns CDR1 SGHAT and CDR2 FQNNGV. The CDR3 is 11 amino acids. In nucleotides, the CDR3 is TGTGCCAGCAGCGTAACAGATACGCAGTATTTT. Amino acids: CASSVTDTQYF.

The chain is built from TRBV11-2 and TRBJ1-3; the D is unclear. V lost 2 bases and J 0 bases, leaving 14 bases between the germline ends. Germline-derived CDR1 and CDR2 are SGHAT and FQNNGV. This CDR3 has 17 amino acids. The CDR3 protein is CASSLTAGLLSGNTIYF. CDR3 nucleotide sequence: TGTGCCAGCAGCTTAACGGCAGGTCTACTCTCTGGAAACACCATATATTTT.

This clone came up a few times. The CDR3: CSGVPDRVNTEAFF. The CDR3 coding sequence is TGCAGCGGGGTACCGGACAGAGTGAACACTGAAGCTTTCTTT. The gene calls are TRBV29-1 and TRBJ1-1; the D gene is possibly TRBD1 (6 bases). V was pared by 7 bases and J by 0 bases, with 15 bases between. The CDR3 spans 14 residues. CDR1 SQVTM and CDR2 ANQGSEA come from the germline V gene. Full variable domain (remainder filled in from reference TRBV29-1 and TRBJ1-1): SAVISQKPSRDICQRGTSLTIQCQVDSQVTMMFWYRQQPGQSLTLIATANQGSEATYESGFVIDKFPISRPNLTFSTLTVSNMSPEDSSIYLCSGVPDRVNTEAFFGQGTRLTVV.

The genes are TRBV23-1 and TRBJ1-3; maybe TRBD1 (6 bases). TRBV23-1 is assigned to the ORF class and has an uncertain function. This CDR3 comprises 16 residues. The germline V and J ends were trimmed by 2 bases and 3 bases, with 14 bases remaining between them. CDR3 protein: CASSQLSRGFGNTIYF. CDR3 nucleotides: TGCGCCAGCAGTCAACTATCTAGGGGGTTTGGAAACACCATATATTTT.

V and J are TRBV19 and TRBJ2-1, with TRBD1 matching 8 bases. The V gene end was trimmed by 3 bases and the J gene end by 6 bases; junction bases not matched to a gene: 7. This CDR3 contains 15 residues. Germline CDR1 and CDR2: LNHDA and SQIVND (reference sequence). The CDR3 sequence: CASSIRTGSLNEQFF. The CDR3 bases are TGTGCCAGTAGTATCCGGACAGGGTCACTCAATGAGCAGTTCTTC.

The CDR3 loop reads CASSFNRGGYGYTF. Written as DNA, the CDR3 is TGTGCCAGCAGCTTCAACAGGGGAGGCTATGGCTACACCTTC. This chain links TRBV14 with TRBJ1-2; TRBD1 matches at 7 bases. The CDR3 is 14 amino acids. V was pared by 5 bases and J by 4 bases, with 7 bases of the junction left unmatched. Germline CDR1 SGHDN, CDR2 FVKESK.

The chain carries TRBV7-2 and TRBJ1-2; a possible D gene is TRBD1 (5 bases). V dropped 3 bases and J dropped 7 bases, with 12 bases sitting between them. The CDR3 has 13 amino acids. Germline loops: CDR1 SGHTA, CDR2 FQGNSA. The CDR3 DNA reads TGTGCCAGCAGCTTTACCAGGGTTGGTGGCTACACCTTC. Protein: CASSFTRVGGYTF.

The genes are TRBV5-1 and TRBJ2-2, with 9 positions matching TRBD1. There are 15 residues in the CDR3. Per germline, CDR1 SGHRS and CDR2 YFSETQ. V shed 8 bases and J 4 bases; nucleotides not matched to a gene: 9. The CDR3 nucleotides are TGCGCCAGTCAGATAGCGACAGGGGGCACCGGGGAGCTGTTTTTT. It codes for CASQIATGGTGELFF. The full variable domain, completed using reference TRBV5-1 and TRBJ2-2, is KAGVTQTPRYLIKTRGQQVTLSCSPISGHRSVSWYQQTPGQGLQFLFEYFSETQRNKGNFPGRFSGRQFSNSRSEMNVSTLELGDSALYLCASQIATGGTGELFFGEGSRLTVL.

Concerning this clone: Distinct nucleotide sequences in the sample also encode this CDR3. The chain recombines TRBV7-8 with TRBJ1-1, with a weak D call TRBD1 (6 bases). V was cut by 2 bases and J by 1 base, with 14 bases left in between. The CDR3 has 16 residues. Looked up from germline, CDR1 is SGHVS and CDR2 is FQNEAQ. The chain's CDR3 is CASSLPPAGANTEAFF. The CDR3 coding sequence is TGTGCCAGCAGCTTACCCCCCGCGGGGGCGAACACTGAAGCTTTCTTT.

This sequence joins TRBV6-1 and TRBJ2-3; D not certain. This CDR3 region has 15 residues. The germline V and J ends were trimmed by 0 bases and 3 bases, with 10 bases remaining between them. CDR1 and CDR2 from the germline V gene are MNHNS and SASEGT. CDR3 sequence (DNA): TGTGCCAGCAGTGAAGCGCGCGTGCGAACAGATACGCAGTATTTT. Encoded protein: CASSEARVRTDTQYF.

This clone showed up just once. The CDR3, as DNA: TGTGCCAGCAGTTATTCACTAGCGGACTACGAGCAGTACTTC. It codes for CASSYSLADYEQYF. This chain uses TRBV6-5 with TRBJ2-7; 8 positions agree with TRBD2. From germline, CDR1 is MNHEY and CDR2 SVGAGI. With V trimmed by 3 bases and J by 3 bases, 4 bases remained unmatched. This CDR3 spans 14 amino acids.

The chain recombines TRBV7-2 with TRBJ2-7; perhaps TRBD1 as D (6 bases). CDR3 length: 15 amino acids. Trimming left V 4 bases short and J 5 bases short, with 18 bases between. Looked up from germline, CDR1 is SGHTA and CDR2 is FQGNSA. The CDR3 reads CASSSSGAGFNEQYF. Written as DNA, the CDR3 is TGTGCCAGCAGCTCATCAGGGGCCGGGTTTAACGAGCAGTACTTC.

The V and J genes are TRBV4-1 and TRBJ2-7; 11 nucleotides match TRBD2. Germline-derived CDR1 and CDR2 are MGHRA and YSYEKL. V was clipped by 3 bases and J by 3 bases; unmatched bases: 4. The CDR3 has 15 amino acids. CDR3 sequence: CASSQVAGGDYEQYF. The CDR3 coding sequence is TGCGCCAGCAGCCAGGTAGCGGGAGGGGACTACGAGCAGTACTTC.

The rearrangement links TRBV9 to TRBJ2-4; tentative D call: TRBD2 (6 bases). Per the germline V gene, CDR1 is SGDLS and CDR2 is YYNGEE. Trimming removed 4 bases at V and 4 bases at J, with 12 bases between. The CDR3 spans 14 residues. Written as DNA, the CDR3 is TGTGCCAGCAGCCCCGGGAGCCGGAAAAACATTCAGTACTTC. Protein sequence: CASSPGSRKNIQYF.

The chain carries TRBV7-3 and TRBJ2-1; D is perhaps TRBD1 (6 bases). Looked up from germline, CDR1 is SGHTA and CDR2 is FQGTGA. The CDR3 consists of 13 residues. Trimming removed 5 bases from V and 6 bases from J, with 11 bases in between. The DNA of the CDR3 is TGTGCCAGCAGCAACAGGGACCCCAATGAGCAGTTCTTC. Translating it yields CASSNRDPNEQFF.

The chain recombines TRBV11-2 with TRBJ1-4; D possibly corresponds to TRBD1 (6 bases). V lost 5 bases, J lost 6 bases, and 16 bases lay in between. This CDR3 is built from 15 residues. Germline V gene sequence: CDR1 SGHAT, CDR2 FQNNGV. The DNA of the CDR3 is TGTGCCAGCAGCAAAGGGGGGGGAAGGGATGAAAAACTGTTTTTT. Encoded protein: CASSKGGGRDEKLFF.

CDR3: CASLSTGFRRGYTF. As DNA, the CDR3 is TGTGCCAGCTTATCCACAGGGTTTCGACGTGGCTACACCTTC. V is TRBV7-9 and J is TRBJ1-2; maybe TRBD1 (6 bases). Germline V CDR1 and CDR2: SEHNR, FQNEAQ (reference sequence). The CDR3 contains 14 residues. V was clipped by 8 bases and J by 7 bases, with 20 bases between them.

The chain has TRBV2 and TRBJ1-1; unclear D gene. The V and J ends lost 2 bases and 6 bases respectively, with 10 bases between them. The length of the CDR3 is 13 residues. The V gene's germline CDR1 is SNHLY and CDR2 FYNNEI. The CDR3 bases are TGTGCCAGCAGTGAAAGGTCAGACTCTGAAGCTTTCTTT. Protein sequence: CASSERSDSEAFF.

This clone was seen just once. The genes are TRBV9 and TRBJ1-1; perhaps TRBD1 as D (5 bases). With 4 bases removed from V and 3 bases from J, the gap between germline ends came to 13 bases. This CDR3 spans 14 amino acids. The germline V gene has CDR1 SGDLS and CDR2 YYNGEE. In nucleotides, the CDR3 is TGTGCCAGCAGCCCAGGGAACAGATACACTGAAGCTTTCTTT. Translated, it gives CASSPGNRYTEAFF.